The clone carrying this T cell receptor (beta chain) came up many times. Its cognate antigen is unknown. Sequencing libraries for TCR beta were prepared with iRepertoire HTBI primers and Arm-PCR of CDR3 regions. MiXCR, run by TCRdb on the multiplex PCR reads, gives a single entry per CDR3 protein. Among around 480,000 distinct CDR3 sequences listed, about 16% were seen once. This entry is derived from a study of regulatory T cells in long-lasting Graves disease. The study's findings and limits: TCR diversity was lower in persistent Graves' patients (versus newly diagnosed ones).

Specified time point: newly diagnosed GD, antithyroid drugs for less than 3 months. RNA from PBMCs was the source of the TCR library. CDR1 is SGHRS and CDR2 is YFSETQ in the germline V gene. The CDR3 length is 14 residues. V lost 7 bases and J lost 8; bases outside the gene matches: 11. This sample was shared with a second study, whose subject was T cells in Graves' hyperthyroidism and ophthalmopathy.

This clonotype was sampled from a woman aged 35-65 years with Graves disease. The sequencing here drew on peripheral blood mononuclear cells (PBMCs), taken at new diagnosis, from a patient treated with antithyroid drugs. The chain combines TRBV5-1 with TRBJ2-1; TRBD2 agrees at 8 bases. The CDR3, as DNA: TGCGCCAGCTCAGTCGGGGGGGCCGGGGATGAGCAGTTCTTC. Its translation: CASSVGGAGDEQFF.